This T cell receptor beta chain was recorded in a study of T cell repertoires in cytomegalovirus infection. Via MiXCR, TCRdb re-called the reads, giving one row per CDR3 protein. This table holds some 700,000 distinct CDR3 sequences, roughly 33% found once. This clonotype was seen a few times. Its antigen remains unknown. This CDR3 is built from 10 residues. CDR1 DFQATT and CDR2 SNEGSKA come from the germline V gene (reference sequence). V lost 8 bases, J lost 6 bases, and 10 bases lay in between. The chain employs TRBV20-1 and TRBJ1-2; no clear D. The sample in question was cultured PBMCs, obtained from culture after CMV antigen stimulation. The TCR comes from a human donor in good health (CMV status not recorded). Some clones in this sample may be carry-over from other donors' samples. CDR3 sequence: CSLDWDGYTF. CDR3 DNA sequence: TGCAGTCTCGATTGGGATGGCTACACCTTC.